The entry below gives a single TCR beta chain sequence along with its context. Which antigen it targets is not known. No base qualities exist here, and no much larger clone lies one base off it. The entry originates in a study of blood T cell repertoires in COVID-19 (dated by TCRdb to 2018 to 2021). A note on the overall study: The collaborator samples originated in the United States, Italy and Spain and spanned the acute and convalescent phases of COVID-19. The prospective study material was composed of cDNA or gDNA derived from T cells, B-cell-depleted T cells, or PBMCs. The dataset comprised deeply sampled blood TCRbeta repertoires from subjects exposed to, actively infected with, or recovered from COVID-19. The repertoires were made available in a free public database intended to serve as a resource for research on the immune response to SARS-CoV-2. The samples were drawn from two sources: the first 160 participants of the ongoing ImmuneRACE study, and fewer than 1,500 subjects contributed by 6 global collaborators. A de-identified subject ID, COVID-19 status, age in years and sex were almost always included in the sample metadata. Where available, HLA class I and class II types were taken from metadata supplied by the sample provider and were not determined by assay-based typing.

One collaborating source in Seattle enrolled patients during active infection and followed them longitudinally through the course of disease. The collaborating institutions used their own protocols to collect whole blood in K2EDTA tubes. For TCRbeta analysis, collaborators shipped samples as frozen whole blood, isolated PBMCs, or DNA extracted from either of those sample types. The immunoSEQ Assay, a bias-controlled multiplex PCR, was used to amplify TCRbeta CDR3 regions from genomic DNA. In the authors' own workflow: Nucleated cell counts per sample were estimated from amplification of reference gene primers within the assay. To quantify the absolute abundance of each unique TCRbeta CDR3 rearrangement, sequence reads were collapsed and filtered. For each sample, productive Simpson clonality was calculated by taking the square root of Simpson's diversity index across productive rearrangements. Entries here come from immuneACCESS through TCRdb and include only in-frame sequences with V and J called. Some clones fail to appear in such tables; in the studies checked, an unresolved V gene covers under half of the shortfall, and the cause of the remainder is unknown. For V, J and clone size, that table is used; D and trimming come from the DNA. Within this sample are 150,000 to 200,000 clones, with roughly nine tenths of them counted one time only. 9.5% to 12% of the sample belongs to the ten largest clones.

What the research found in general, with its limitations: How much clinical and demographic metadata was included differed by source and by participant, and the metadata was provided uncurated.

Counted from cysteine to phenylalanine, this CDR3 has 18 amino acids. Only the CDR3 part of the read is kept: 54 bases, read in frame from the first base. The germline V gene specifies KGHDR as CDR1 and SFDVKD as CDR2. At the junction V is shortened by 1 base and J by 1 base; bases outside the gene matches: 8. Sequenced material: peripheral blood. The sequence was collected from a woman aged 55-69 years with COVID-19, enrolled during active disease. This chain is built from TRBV24-1 and TRBJ2-2, with 7 bases aligning to TRBD2. The CDR3 region: CATSDLRGRGKNTGELFF. In nucleotides, the sequence is TGTGCCACCAGTGATTTACGTGGGCGGGGGAAGAACACCGGGGAGCTGTTTTTT.